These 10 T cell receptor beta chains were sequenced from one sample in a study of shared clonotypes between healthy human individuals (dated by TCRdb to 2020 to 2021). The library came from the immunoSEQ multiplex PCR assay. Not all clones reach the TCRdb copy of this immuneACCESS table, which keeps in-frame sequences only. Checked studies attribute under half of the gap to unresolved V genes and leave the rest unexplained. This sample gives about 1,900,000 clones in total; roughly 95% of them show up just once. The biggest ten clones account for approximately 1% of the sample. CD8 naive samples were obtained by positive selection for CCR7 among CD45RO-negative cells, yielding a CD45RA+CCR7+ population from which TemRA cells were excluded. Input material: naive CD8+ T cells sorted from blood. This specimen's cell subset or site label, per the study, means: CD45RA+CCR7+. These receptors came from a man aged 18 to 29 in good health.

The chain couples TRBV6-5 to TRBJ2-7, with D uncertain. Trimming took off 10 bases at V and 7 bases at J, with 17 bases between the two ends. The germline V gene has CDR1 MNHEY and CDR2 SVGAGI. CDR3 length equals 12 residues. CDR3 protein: CATEPPSGEQYF. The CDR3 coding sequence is TGTGCCACAGAACCGCCCTCCGGGGAGCAGTACTTC.

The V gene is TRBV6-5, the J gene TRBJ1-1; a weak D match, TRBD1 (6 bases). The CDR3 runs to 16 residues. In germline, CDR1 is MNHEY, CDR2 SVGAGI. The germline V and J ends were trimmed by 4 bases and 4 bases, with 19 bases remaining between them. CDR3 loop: CASSSSGTNGGTEAFF. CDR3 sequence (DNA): TGTGCCAGCAGTTCCAGCGGGACAAACGGTGGCACTGAAGCTTTCTTT.

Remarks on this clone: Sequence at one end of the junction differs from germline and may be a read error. In DNA form, the CDR3 reads TGTGCTAGCAGCTTAACGACAGGTGAAAAACTGTTTTTT. Its translation is CASSLTTGEKLFF. This chain connects TRBV7-7 to TRBJ1-4, with D perhaps TRBD1 (6 bases). Germline V gene lookup returns CDR1 SSHAT and CDR2 FNYEAQ (reference sequence). The CDR3 consists of 13 residues.

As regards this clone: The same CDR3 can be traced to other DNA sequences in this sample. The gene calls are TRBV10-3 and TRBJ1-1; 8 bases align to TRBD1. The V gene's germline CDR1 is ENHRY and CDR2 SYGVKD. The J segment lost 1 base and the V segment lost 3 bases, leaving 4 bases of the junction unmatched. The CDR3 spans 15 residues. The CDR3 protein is CAISDPGTGNTEAFF. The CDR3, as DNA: TGTGCCATCAGTGACCCCGGGACAGGGAACACTGAAGCTTTCTTT.

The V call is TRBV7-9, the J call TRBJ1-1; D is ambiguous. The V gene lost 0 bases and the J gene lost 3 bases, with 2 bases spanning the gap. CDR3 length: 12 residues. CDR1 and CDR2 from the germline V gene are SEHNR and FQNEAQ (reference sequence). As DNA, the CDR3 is TGTGCCAGCAGCTTAGCGTACACTGAAGCTTTCTTT. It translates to CASSLAYTEAFF.

The CDR3 DNA follows: TGTGCCAGCAGCGACGGGGTGAACACTGAAGCTTTCTTT. It translates to CASSDGVNTEAFF. The chain has TRBV9 and TRBJ1-1; no definite D call. Germline lookup yields CDR1 SGDLS and CDR2 YYNGEE. This CDR3 is built from 13 residues. V lost 3 bases and J lost 0, with 6 bases in between.

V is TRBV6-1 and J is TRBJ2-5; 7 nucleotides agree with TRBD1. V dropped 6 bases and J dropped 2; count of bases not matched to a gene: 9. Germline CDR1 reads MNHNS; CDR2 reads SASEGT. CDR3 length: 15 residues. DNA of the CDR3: TGTGCCAGCAGGGATTCCCCGGGACAGCAAGAGACCCAGTACTTC. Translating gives CASRDSPGQQETQYF.

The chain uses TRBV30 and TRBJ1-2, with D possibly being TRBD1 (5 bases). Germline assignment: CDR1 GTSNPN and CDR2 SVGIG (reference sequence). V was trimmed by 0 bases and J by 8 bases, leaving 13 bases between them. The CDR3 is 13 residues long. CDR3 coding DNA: TGTGCCTGGAGTGTAGGTCAGGGTTGGGGCTACACCTTC. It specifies CAWSVGQGWGYTF.

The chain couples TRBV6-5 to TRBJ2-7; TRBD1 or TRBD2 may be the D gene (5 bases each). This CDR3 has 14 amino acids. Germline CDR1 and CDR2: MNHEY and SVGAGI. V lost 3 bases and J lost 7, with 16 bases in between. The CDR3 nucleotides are TGTGCCAGCAGTTATTATCTGGGGACCGGGGAGCAGTACTTC. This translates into CASSYYLGTGEQYF.

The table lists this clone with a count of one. In nucleotides, the CDR3 is TGTGCCAGCAGTTCCGGAGAAGCTAACTATGGCTACACCTTC. Its protein is CASSSGEANYGYTF. The rearrangement links TRBV5-4 to TRBJ1-2; D not certain. This CDR3 is built from 14 residues. Trimming shortened V by 5 bases and J by 0 bases, and 11 bases separated the two germline ends. Germline V gene lookup returns CDR1 SGHNT and CDR2 YYREEE (reference sequence).